This is a list of T cell receptor beta chains from one sample in a study of Ad26.COV2.S vaccination and SARS-CoV-2 variants. TCRdb keeps only in-frame clones here, not all; method: immunoSEQ multiplex PCR. The sample records about 440,000 clones, roughly 87% being singletons. The sequencing here drew on peripheral blood, taken in a trial of Ad26.COV2.S vaccine versus placebo. All receptors derive from a person aged 18-65 years who received the Ad26.COV2.S COVID-19 vaccine or a placebo. CDR3s include the opening cysteine and the closing phenylalanine or tryptophan. The D gene is left open where the match is weak.

D gene: NA; J gene: TRBJ1-2; V gene: TRBV7-9; CDR3 protein: CASTVSGISNYGYTF; CDR3 DNA: TGTGCCAGCACCGTAAGTGGCATATCTAACTATGGCTACACCTTC
D gene: NA; J gene: TRBJ2-1; V gene: TRBV4-3; CDR3 protein: CASSQDLAPYNEQFF; CDR3 DNA: TGCGCCAGCAGCCAAGACCTAGCGCCCTACAATGAGCAGTTCTTC
D gene: NA; J gene: TRBJ1-1; V gene: TRBV3-1/TRBV3-2; CDR3 protein: CASSQEAGHTEAFF; CDR3 DNA: TGTGCCAGCAGCCAAGAGGCCGGGCACACTGAAGCTTTCTTT
D gene: TRBD1; J gene: TRBJ1-5; V gene: TRBV14; CDR3 protein: CAGQGANQPQHF; CDR3 DNA: TGTGCCGGACAGGGCGCGAATCAGCCCCAGCATTTT
D gene: NA; J gene: TRBJ2-5; V gene: TRBV9; CDR3 protein: CASSGGTYQETQYF; CDR3 DNA: TGTGCCAGCAGCGGGGGGACATACCAAGAGACCCAGTACTTC
D gene: NA; J gene: TRBJ2-5; V gene: TRBV7-5; CDR3 protein: CARSQGVGPETQYF; CDR3 DNA: TGTGCCAGAAGCCAGGGAGTAGGGCCGGAGACCCAGTACTTC
D gene: NA; J gene: TRBJ2-1; V gene: TRBV11-2; CDR3 protein: CASSLDSSGGRVSYNEQFF; CDR3 DNA: TGTGCCAGCAGCTTAGATTCCTCCGGGGGCAGGGTGTCCTACAATGAGCAGTTCTTC
D gene: NA; J gene: TRBJ2-7; V gene: TRBV19; CDR3 protein: CATRARGQSYEQYF; CDR3 DNA: TGTGCCACGCGGGCACGAGGACAGAGCTACGAGCAGTACTTC
D gene: NA; J gene: TRBJ1-2; V gene: TRBV5-4; CDR3 protein: CASSSGVAGYTF; CDR3 DNA: TGTGCCAGCAGCTCCGGGGTCGCGGGCTACACCTTC
D gene: NA; J gene: TRBJ2-7; V gene: TRBV5-5; CDR3 protein: CASSFSGEDEQYF; CDR3 DNA: TGTGCCAGCAGCTTTTCGGGGGAGGACGAGCAGTACTTC
D gene: NA; J gene: TRBJ2-2; V gene: TRBV11-3; CDR3 protein: CASSPGQFNTGELFF; CDR3 DNA: TGTGCCAGCAGCCCCGGACAGTTTAACACCGGGGAGCTGTTTTTT
D gene: NA; J gene: TRBJ2-3; V gene: TRBV11-2; CDR3 protein: CASSLDGAATDTQYF; CDR3 DNA: TGTGCCAGCAGCTTAGATGGGGCCGCCACAGATACGCAGTATTTT
D gene: TRBD2; J gene: TRBJ2-5; V gene: TRBV5-4; CDR3 protein: CASSDPSGRGQETQYF; CDR3 DNA: TGTGCCAGCAGCGACCCTAGCGGGAGGGGACAAGAGACCCAGTACTTC